This T cell receptor (beta chain) originates from a study of blood T cells in healthy people across ages. The study, taken as a whole, reports: Compared with aged donors, long-lived donors showed fewer expanded clones, suggesting selection.

The CDR3 spans 12 residues. In germline, CDR1 is SQVTM, CDR2 ANQGSEA. A note on this clonotype: Its specificity is unknown. Compared with germline, one end of the junction differs, possibly owing to a read error.

PCR was performed a second time for roughly 6 to 12 cycles using a sample-barcoded 5' primer and a J-beta primer mix. Using its own MiXCR run on the 5' RACE reads, TCRdb lists one record per CDR3 protein. The sample carries around 1,600,000 distinct CDR3 sequences, around 40% recorded once. The chain has TRBV29-1 and TRBJ1-2, with no clear D. The sample was blood. The receptor comes from a woman aged 18-35 years in good health. Written as DNA, the CDR3 is TGCAGCGTGCAGCGGGATAGCTATGGCTTCACCTTC. Protein product: CSVQRDSYGFTF.